This TCR beta chain comes out of a study of PD-1 blockade in classical Hodgkin lymphoma. Study-level information: Treatment was intravenous nivolumab, 3 mg/kg every 2 weeks, until progression. Study conclusions and caveats: Patients who responded completely had about the same baseline diversity as newly diagnosed patients. Lower baseline TCR diversity was reported for newly diagnosed patients than for healthy donors. There remain no defined causes for the repertoire differences, which possibly reflect disease activity or prior therapy.

As for this clone: Its antigen is not known.

Generated by immunoSEQ multiplex PCR, the TCRdb table keeps only in-frame clones and is missing some. This repertoire shows about 14,000 clones, roughly 85% found once; its top ten account for 22%. Looked up from germline, CDR1 is MNHNY and CDR2 is SVGAGI (reference sequence). Trimming cost V 5 bases and J 6 bases, with 17 bases left between them. CDR3 length: 14 residues. Each patient experienced a relapse that followed autologous stem cell transplantation, and brentuximab vedotin exposure varied. The sample was peripheral blood mononuclear cells (PBMCs), taken at baseline. The sequence came from a human donor with classical Hodgkin lymphoma. The gene calls are TRBV6-6 and TRBJ2-7; D perhaps matches TRBD1 (6 bases). The CDR3 here is CASSLRTAEGEQYF. The CDR3 region has the DNA TGTGCCAGCAGTCTCCGGACAGCAGAAGGCGAGCAGTACTTC.